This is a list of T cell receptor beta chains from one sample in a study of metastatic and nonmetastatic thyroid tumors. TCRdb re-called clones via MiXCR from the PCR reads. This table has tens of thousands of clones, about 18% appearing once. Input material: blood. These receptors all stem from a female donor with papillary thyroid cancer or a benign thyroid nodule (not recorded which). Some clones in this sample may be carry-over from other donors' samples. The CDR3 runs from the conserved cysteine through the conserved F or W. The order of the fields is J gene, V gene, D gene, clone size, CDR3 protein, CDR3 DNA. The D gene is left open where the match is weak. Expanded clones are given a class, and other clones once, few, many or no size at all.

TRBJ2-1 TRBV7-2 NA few CASSLRGVVFF TGTGCCAGCAGCTTAAGGGGGGTGGTGTTCTTC
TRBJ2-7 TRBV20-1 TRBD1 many CSAPTGGLRSYEQYF TGCAGTGCACCAACAGGGGGTTTAAGGTCCTACGAGCAGTACTTC
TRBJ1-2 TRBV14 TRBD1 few CASSRLDRDNYGYTF TGTGCCAGCAGCCGGCTGGACAGGGACAACTATGGCTACACCTTC
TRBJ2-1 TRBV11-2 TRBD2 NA CASSLQAGGAYNEQFF TGTGCCAGCAGCTTACAAGCGGGAGGGGCCTACAATGAGCAGTTCTTC
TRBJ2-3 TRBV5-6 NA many CASRRNYADTQYF TGTGCCAGCAGGAGGAACTACGCAGATACGCAGTATTTT
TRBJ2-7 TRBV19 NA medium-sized CASRDAAYEQYF TGTGCCAGTAGGGACGCGGCCTACGAGCAGTACTTC
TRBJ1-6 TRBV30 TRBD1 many CAWGTGLRSPLHF TGTGCCTGGGGGACAGGTCTTAGGTCACCCCTCCACTTT
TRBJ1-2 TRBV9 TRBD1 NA CASSTLTGDYGYTF TGTGCCAGCAGCACCCTGACAGGGGACTATGGCTACACCTTC
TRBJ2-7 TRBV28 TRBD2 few CASIKGLAGVLQYF TGTGCCAGCATCAAAGGACTAGCGGGAGTATTGCAGTACTTC
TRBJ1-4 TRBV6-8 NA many CASIGGVKLFF TGTGCCAGCATAGGGGGGGTAAAACTGTTTTTT
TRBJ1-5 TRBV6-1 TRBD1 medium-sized CASSPRTGAQHF TGTGCCAGCAGTCCGAGGACAGGAGCCCAGCATTTT
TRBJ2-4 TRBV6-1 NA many CASSDRGLWNIQYF TGTGCCAGCAGTGATAGAGGGCTCTGGAACATTCAGTACTTC
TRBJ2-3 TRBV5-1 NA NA CSSSLDSETGTDTQYF TGCTCCAGCAGCCTGGACAGTGAGACTGGCACAGATACGCAGTATTTT
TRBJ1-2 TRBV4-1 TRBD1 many CASSRGRQGDGYTF TGCGCCAGCAGCCGTGGAAGACAGGGTGACGGCTACACCTTC
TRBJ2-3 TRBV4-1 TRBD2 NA CASRQARLARASTDTQYF TGCGCCAGCAGGCAAGCCCGACTAGCGCGGGCTAGCACAGATACGCAGTATTTT
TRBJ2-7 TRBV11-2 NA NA CASSFGGEYEQYF TGTGCCAGCAGCTTCGGAGGGGAGTACGAGCAGTACTTC
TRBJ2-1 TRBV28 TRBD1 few CASSPLTGYVEQFF TGTGCCAGCAGTCCTCTGACAGGGTATGTGGAGCAGTTCTTC
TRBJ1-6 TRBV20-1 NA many CSAYLDSPLHF TGCAGTGCTTACCTCGATTCACCCCTCCACTTT
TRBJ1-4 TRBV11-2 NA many CASRSGVGLRGTNEKLFF TGTGCCAGCCGCTCCGGTGTTGGGTTGCGAGGGACTAATGAAAAACTGTTTTTT
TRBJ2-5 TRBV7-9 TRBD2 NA CASSLPRGEVETQYF TGTGCCAGCAGCTTACCCCGGGGGGAGGTGGAGACCCAGTACTTC
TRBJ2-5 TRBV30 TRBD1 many CAWSGQGARRETQYF TGTGCCTGGAGCGGACAGGGGGCGCGTAGAGAGACCCAGTACTTC
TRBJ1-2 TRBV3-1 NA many CASSSEPNSNYGYTF TGTGCCAGCAGCTCGGAGCCAAACTCCAACTATGGCTACACCTTC
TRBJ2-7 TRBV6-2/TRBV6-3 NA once CASSSHWTARLDYRYEQYF TGTGCCAGCAGTTCTCATTGGACAGCAAGATTGGACTATCGATACGAGCAGTACTTC
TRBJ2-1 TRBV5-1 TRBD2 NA CASSHGAGEVDEQFF TGCGCCAGCAGTCACGGAGCGGGAGAAGTAGATGAGCAGTTCTTC
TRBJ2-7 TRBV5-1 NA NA CASSLAPAGLYEQYF TGCGCCAGCAGCTTGGCCCCTGCAGGGTTGTACGAGCAGTACTTC
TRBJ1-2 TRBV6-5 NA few CASIYLQGGVYTF TGTGCCAGCATTTACCTTCAGGGCGGAGTCTACACCTTC
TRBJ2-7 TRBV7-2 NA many CASSLDHNSYEQYF TGTGCCAGCAGCTTAGATCATAACTCCTACGAGCAGTACTTC
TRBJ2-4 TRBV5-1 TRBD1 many CASSLGQQNYLAKNIQYF TGCGCCAGCAGCCTGGGACAGCAAAATTATCTAGCCAAAAACATTCAGTACTTC
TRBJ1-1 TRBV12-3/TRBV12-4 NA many CASSLTLSNTEAFF TGTGCCAGCAGTCTTACCCTTTCGAACACTGAAGCTTTCTTT
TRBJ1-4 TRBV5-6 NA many CASTTWGVIEEKLFF TGTGCCAGCACCACTTGGGGGGTGATAGAAGAAAAACTGTTTTTT
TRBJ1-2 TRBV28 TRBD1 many CASRTGEFRGYTF TGTGCCAGCAGGACAGGGGAATTTAGGGGCTACACCTTC
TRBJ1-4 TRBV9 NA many CASGARLGTNEKLFF TGTGCCAGCGGGGCTAGACTGGGGACTAATGAAAAACTGTTTTTT
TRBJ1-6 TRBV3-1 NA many CASSQENSPLHF TGTGCCAGCAGCCAAGAGAATTCACCCCTCCACTTT
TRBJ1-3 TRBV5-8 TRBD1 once CASSLAWGQGENTIYF TGTGCCAGCAGCTTGGCATGGGGACAGGGGGAGAACACCATATATTTT
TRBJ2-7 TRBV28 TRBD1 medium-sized CASSFVTGVDEQYF TGTGCCAGCAGTTTCGTGACAGGGGTGGACGAGCAGTACTTC
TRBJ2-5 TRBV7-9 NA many CASLLGGGETQYF TGTGCCAGCCTCCTGGGGGGCGGTGAGACCCAGTACTTC
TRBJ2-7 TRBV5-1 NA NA CASSQMDGSYEQYF TGCGCCAGCAGCCAGATGGACGGATCCTACGAGCAGTACTTC
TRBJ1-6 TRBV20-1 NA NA CSASIPDRGHSPLHF TGCAGTGCTAGTATCCCTGACCGGGGGCATTCACCCCTCCACTTT
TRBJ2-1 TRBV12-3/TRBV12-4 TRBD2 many CASSLESSGYNEQFF TGTGCCAGCAGTTTAGAGTCTAGCGGTTACAATGAGCAGTTCTTC
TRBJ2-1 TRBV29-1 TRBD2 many CSVEGVNSGILDEQFF TGCAGCGTTGAGGGGGTAAATAGCGGGATTCTCGATGAGCAGTTCTTC
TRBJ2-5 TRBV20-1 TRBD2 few CSASPGTSGRETQYF TGCAGTGCTAGTCCCGGGACTAGCGGGAGGGAGACCCAGTACTTC
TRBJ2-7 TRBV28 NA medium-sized CASSFFGAEGRFGEQYF TGTGCCAGCAGTTTTTTTGGGGCAGAGGGTCGGTTTGGGGAGCAGTACTTC
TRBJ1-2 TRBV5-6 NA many CASSLRSRTYGYTF TGTGCCAGCAGCCTCCGCAGCCGAACCTATGGCTACACCTTC
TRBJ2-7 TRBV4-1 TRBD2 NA CASSRSPVTSSLGQYF TGCGCCAGCAGCCGATCCCCCGTGACTAGCTCCCTTGGGCAGTACTTC